This TCR beta chain comes out of a study of human T cells and chemical hapten exposure. On the study more broadly: Per-sample TCR yields varied mainly from small pooled library volume differences.

This clonotype was counted many times. The antigen is undetermined. TCRdb re-called the RACE reads with MiXCR, one entry per CDR3 protein. The table includes approximately 100,000 distinct CDR3 sequences, roughly a tenth detected once. Study outcomes and limitations: DPC sensitization left the count of TCRs above 1 in 1000 unchanged.

The time point is: patch test 2, 6 weeks after DPC sensitization. Treatment: therapeutic diphenylcyclopropenone sensitization with weekly scalp DPC. Trimming shortened V by 5 bases and J by 1 base, and 18 bases separated the two germline ends. CDR1 SGHTA and CDR2 FQGNSA come from the germline V gene. The CDR3 sequence is 16 residues long. V usage is TRBV7-2 and J usage is TRBJ2-7; D is perhaps TRBD1 (5 bases). This sample comprised whole blood, obtained in connection with sensitization to the hapten diphenylcyclopropenone (DPC). The clonotype comes from a woman aged 40 to 50 with alopecia areata. Some clones in this sample may be carry-over from other donors' samples. CDR3 loop: CASSPTATALSYEQYF. The CDR3 DNA reads as TGTGCCAGCAGCCCCACCGCGACAGCCCTATCCTACGAGCAGTACTTC.